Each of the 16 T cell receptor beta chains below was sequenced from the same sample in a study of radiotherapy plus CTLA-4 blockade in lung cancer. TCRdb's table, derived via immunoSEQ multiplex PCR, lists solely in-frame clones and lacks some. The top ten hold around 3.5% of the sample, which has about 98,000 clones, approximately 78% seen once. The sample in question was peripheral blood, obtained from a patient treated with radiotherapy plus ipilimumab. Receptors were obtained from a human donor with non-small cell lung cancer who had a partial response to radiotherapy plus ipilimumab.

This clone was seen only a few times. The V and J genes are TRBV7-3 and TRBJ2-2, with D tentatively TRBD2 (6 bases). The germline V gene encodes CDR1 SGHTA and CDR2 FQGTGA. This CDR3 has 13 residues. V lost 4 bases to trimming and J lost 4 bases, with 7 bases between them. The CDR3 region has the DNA TGTGCCAGCAGCTCGGAGGGCACCGGGGAGCTGTTTTTT. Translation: CASSSEGTGELFF.

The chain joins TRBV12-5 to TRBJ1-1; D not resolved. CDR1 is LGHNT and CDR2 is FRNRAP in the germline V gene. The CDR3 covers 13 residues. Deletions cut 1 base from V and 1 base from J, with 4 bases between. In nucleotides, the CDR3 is TGTGCTAGTGGTTTGGAGCCGAACACTGAAGCTTTCTTT. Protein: CASGLEPNTEAFF.

This CDR3 reads CASSLVPGTSGSDEQFF. CDR3 bases: TGTGCCAGCAGCCTCGTTCCCGGGACTAGCGGGAGCGATGAGCAGTTCTTC. This sequence joins TRBV7-6 and TRBJ2-1; 14 nucleotides line up with TRBD2. CDR3 length: 17 amino acids. The germline V gene encodes CDR1 SGHVS and CDR2 FNYEAQ. Losses at the gene ends were 5 bases for V and 8 bases for J; bases not matched to a gene: 11. Supplemented by reference TRBV7-6 and TRBJ2-1, the full variable domain reads GAGVSQSPRYKVTKRGQDVALRCDPISGHVSLYWYRQALGQGPEFLTYFNYEAQQDKSGLPNDRFSAERPEGSISTLTIQRTEQRDSAMYRCASSLVPGTSGSDEQFFGPGTRLTVL.

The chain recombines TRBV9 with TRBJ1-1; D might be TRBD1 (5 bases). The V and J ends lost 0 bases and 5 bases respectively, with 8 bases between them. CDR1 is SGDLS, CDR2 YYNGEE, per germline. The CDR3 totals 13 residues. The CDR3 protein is CASSVGRGTEAFF. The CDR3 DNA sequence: TGTGCCAGCAGCGTAGGACGGGGGACTGAAGCTTTCTTT.

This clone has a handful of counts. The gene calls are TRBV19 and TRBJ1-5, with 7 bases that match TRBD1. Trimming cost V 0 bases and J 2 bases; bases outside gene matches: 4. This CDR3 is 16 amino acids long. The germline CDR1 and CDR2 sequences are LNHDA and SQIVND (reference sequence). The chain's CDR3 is CASSIEGGAGNQPQHF. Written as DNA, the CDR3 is TGTGCCAGTAGTATAGAAGGGGGCGCCGGCAATCAGCCCCAGCATTTT.

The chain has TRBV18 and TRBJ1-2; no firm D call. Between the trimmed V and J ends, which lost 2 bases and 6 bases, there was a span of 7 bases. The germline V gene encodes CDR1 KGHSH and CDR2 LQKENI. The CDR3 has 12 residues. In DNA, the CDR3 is TGTGCCAGCTCACCAGGCGGGGATGGCTACACCTTC. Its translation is CASSPGGDGYTF.

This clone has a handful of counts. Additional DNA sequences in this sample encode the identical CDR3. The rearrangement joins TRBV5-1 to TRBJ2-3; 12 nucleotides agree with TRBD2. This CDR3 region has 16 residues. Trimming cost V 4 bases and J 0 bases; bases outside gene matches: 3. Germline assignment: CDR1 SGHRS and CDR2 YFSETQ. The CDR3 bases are TGCGCCAGCAGCCCCGGGACTAGCGGGAGCACAGATACGCAGTATTTT. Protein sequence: CASSPGTSGSTDTQYF.

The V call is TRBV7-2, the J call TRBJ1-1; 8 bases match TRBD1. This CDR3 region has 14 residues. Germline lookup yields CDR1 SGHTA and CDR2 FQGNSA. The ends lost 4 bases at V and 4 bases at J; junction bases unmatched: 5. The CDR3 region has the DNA TGTGCCAGCAGCTCTCGACAGGGGCGCACTGAAGCTTTCTTT. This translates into CASSSRQGRTEAFF.

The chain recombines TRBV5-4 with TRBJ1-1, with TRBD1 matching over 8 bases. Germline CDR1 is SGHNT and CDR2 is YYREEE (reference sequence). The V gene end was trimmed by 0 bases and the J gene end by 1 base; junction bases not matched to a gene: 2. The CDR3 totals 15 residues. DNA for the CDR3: TGTGCCAGCAGCTTGGACAGGGGGAGGAACACTGAAGCTTTCTTT. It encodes CASSLDRGRNTEAFF.

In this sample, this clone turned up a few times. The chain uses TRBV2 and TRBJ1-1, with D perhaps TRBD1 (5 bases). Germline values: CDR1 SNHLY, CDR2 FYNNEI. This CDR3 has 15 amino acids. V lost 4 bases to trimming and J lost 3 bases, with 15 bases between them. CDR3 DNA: TGTGCCAGCAGTGCATCCAGGGCTGGGGACACTGAAGCTTTCTTT. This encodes CASSASRAGDTEAFF.

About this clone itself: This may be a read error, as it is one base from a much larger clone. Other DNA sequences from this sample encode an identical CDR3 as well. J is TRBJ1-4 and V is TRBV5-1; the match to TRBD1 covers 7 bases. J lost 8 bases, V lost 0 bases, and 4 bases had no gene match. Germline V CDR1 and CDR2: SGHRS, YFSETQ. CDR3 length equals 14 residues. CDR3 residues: CASSLGGGSEKLFF. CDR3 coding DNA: TGCGCCAGCAGCTTGGGAGGGGGCAGCGAAAAACTGTTTTTT.

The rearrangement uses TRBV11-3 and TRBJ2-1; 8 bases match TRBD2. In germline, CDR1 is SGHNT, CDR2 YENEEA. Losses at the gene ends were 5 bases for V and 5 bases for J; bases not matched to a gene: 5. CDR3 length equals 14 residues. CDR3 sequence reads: CASSPAGADNEQFF. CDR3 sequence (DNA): TGTGCCAGCAGCCCAGCGGGAGCGGACAATGAGCAGTTCTTC.

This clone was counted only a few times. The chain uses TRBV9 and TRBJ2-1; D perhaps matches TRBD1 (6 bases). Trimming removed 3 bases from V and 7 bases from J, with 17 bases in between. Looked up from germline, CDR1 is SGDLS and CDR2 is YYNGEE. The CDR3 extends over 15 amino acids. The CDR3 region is CASSEGTSGWNEQFF. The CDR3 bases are TGTGCCAGCAGCGAGGGGACATCGGGGTGGAATGAGCAGTTCTTC.

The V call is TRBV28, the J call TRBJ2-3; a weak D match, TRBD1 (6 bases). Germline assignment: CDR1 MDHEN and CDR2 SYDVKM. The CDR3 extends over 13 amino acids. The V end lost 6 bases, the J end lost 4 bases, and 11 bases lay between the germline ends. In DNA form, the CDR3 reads TGTGCCAGCAGCCCCGCAGGGGCAGATACGCAGTATTTT. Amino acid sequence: CASSPAGADTQYF.

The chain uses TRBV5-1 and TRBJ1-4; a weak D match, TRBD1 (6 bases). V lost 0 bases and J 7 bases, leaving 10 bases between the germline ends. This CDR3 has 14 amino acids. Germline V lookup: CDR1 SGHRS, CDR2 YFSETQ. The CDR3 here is CASSLGQGSEKLFF. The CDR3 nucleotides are TGCGCCAGCAGCTTGGGCCAGGGGTCTGAAAAACTGTTTTTT.

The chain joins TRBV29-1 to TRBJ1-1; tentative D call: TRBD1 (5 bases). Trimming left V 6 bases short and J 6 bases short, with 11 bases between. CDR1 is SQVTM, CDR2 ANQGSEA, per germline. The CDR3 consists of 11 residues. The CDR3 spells CSVGGNSEAFF. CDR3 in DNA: TGCAGCGTGGGGGGAAATTCTGAAGCTTTCTTT.